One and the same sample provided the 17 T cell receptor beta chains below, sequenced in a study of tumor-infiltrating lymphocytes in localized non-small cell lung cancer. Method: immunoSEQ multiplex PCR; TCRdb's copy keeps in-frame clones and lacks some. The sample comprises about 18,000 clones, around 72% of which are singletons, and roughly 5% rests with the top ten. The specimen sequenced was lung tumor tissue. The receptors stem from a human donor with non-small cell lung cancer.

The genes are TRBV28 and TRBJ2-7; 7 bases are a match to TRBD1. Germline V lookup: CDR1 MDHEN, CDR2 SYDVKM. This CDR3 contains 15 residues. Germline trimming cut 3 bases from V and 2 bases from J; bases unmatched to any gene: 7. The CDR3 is CASSFSWDRTYEQYF. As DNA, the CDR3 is TGTGCCAGCAGTTTCAGTTGGGACAGAACCTACGAGCAGTACTTC. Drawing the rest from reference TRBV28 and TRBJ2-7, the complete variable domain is DVKVTQSSRYLVKRTGEKVFLECVQDMDHENMFWYRQDPGLGLRLIYFSYDVKMKEKGDIPEGYSVSREKKERFSLILESASTNQTSMYLCASSFSWDRTYEQYFGPGTRLTVT.

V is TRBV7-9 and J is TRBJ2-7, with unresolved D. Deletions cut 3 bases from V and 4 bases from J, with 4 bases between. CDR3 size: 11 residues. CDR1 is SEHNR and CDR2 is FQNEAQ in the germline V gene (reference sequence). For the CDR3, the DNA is TGTGCCAGCAGCTTTCAATACGAGCAGTACTTC. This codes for CASSFQYEQYF.

The CDR3 DNA sequence: TGCGCCAGCAGCCCTGGACGGAACACCGGGGAGCTGTTTTTT. It specifies CASSPGRNTGELFF. This chain links TRBV5-1 with TRBJ2-2; D remains ambiguous. The CDR3 has 14 amino acids. The germline gives CDR1 SGHRS, CDR2 YFSETQ. With 4 bases removed from V and 1 base from J, the gap between germline ends came to 8 bases.

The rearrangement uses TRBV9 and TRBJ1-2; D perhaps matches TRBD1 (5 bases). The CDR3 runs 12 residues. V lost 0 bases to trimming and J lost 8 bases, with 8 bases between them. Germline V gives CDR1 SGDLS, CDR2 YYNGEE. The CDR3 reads CASSVGGDGYTF. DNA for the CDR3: TGTGCCAGCAGCGTAGGTGGGGACGGCTACACCTTC.

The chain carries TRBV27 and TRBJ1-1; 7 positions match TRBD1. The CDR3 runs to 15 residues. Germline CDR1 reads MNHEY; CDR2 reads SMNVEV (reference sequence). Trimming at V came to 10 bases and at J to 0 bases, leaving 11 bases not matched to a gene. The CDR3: CATLRLTGVNTEAFF. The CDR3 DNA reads TGTGCCACGCTGCGCCTTACAGGGGTGAACACTGAAGCTTTCTTT.

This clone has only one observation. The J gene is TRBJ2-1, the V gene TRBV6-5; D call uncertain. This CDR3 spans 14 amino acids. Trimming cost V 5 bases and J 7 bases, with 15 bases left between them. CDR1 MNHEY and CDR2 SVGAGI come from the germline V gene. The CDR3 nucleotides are TGTGCCAGCAGTCACAGTTTTAGTGGGAATGAGCAGTTCTTC. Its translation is CASSHSFSGNEQFF.

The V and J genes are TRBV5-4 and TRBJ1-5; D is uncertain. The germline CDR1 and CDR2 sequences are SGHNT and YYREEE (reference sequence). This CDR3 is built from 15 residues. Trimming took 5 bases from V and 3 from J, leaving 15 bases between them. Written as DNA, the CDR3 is TGTGCCAGCAGACCCCTGACCTCAATCAATCAGCCCCAGCATTTT. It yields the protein CASRPLTSINQPQHF.

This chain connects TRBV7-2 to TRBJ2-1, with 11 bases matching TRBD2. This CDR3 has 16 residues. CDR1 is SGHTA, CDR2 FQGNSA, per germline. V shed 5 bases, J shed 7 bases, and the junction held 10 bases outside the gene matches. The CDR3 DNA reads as TGTGCCAGCAGCCCGCCGCCTAGCGGGAGGTTAAATGAGCAGTTCTTC. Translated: CASSPPPSGRLNEQFF.

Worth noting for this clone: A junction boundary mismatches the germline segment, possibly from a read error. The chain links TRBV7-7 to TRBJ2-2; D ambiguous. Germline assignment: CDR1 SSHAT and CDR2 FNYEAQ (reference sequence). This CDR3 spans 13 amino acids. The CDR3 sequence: CASSLDSGRELFF. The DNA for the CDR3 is TGTGCTAGCAGCTTAGACTCCGGGCGGGAGCTGTTTTTT.

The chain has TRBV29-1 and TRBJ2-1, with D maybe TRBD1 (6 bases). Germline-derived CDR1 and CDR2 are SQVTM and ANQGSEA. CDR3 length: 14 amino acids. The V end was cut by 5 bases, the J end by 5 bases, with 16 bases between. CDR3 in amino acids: CSVLGTLKNNEQFF. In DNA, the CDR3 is TGCAGCGTTCTCGGGACACTAAAGAACAATGAGCAGTTCTTC.

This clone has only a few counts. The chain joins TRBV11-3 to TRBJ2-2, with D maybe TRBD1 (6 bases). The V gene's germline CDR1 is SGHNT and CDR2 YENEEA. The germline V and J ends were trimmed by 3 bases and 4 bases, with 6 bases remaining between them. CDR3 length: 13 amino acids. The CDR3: CASSLDSTGELFF. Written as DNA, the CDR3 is TGTGCCAGCAGCTTGGACAGCACCGGGGAGCTGTTTTTT.

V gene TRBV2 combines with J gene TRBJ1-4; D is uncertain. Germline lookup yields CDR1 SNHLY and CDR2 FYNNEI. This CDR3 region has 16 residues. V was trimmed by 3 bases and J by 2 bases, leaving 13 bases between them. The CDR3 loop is CASSETGGWTNEKLFF. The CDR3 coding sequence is TGTGCCAGCAGTGAGACCGGTGGTTGGACTAATGAAAAACTGTTTTTT.

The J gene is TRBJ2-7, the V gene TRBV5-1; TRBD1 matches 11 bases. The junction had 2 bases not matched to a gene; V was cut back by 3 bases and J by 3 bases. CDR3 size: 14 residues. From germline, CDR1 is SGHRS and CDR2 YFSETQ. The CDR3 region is CASSWGQGVYEQYF. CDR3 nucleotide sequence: TGCGCCAGCAGCTGGGGACAGGGGGTCTACGAGCAGTACTTC.

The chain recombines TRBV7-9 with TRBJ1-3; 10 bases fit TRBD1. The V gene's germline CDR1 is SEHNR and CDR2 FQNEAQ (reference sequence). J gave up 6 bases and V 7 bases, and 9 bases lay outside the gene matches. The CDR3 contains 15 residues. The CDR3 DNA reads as TGTGCCAGCACCCTGGGACAGGGGTTAGAAAACACCATATATTTT. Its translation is CASTLGQGLENTIYF.

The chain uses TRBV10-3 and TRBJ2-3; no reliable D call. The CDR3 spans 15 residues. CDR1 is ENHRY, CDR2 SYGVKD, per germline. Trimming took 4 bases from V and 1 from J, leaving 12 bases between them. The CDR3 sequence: CAISGTKDGTDTQYF. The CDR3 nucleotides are TGTGCCATCAGTGGGACCAAGGACGGCACAGATACGCAGTATTTT.

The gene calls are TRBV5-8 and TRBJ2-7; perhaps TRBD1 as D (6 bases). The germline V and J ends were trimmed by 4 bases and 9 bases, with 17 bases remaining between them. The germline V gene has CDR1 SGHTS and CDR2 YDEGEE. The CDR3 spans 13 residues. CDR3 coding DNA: TGTGCCAGCAGCAGCTCCGGGACATTCATGCAGTACTTC. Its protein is CASSSSGTFMQYF.

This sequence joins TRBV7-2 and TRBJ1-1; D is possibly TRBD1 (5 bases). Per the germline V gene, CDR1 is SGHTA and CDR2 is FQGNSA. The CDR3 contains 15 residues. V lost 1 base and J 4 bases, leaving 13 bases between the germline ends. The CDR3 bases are TGTGCCAGCAGCTTAGGTTCAGGGTTGGGCACTGAAGCTTTCTTT. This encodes CASSLGSGLGTEAFF.